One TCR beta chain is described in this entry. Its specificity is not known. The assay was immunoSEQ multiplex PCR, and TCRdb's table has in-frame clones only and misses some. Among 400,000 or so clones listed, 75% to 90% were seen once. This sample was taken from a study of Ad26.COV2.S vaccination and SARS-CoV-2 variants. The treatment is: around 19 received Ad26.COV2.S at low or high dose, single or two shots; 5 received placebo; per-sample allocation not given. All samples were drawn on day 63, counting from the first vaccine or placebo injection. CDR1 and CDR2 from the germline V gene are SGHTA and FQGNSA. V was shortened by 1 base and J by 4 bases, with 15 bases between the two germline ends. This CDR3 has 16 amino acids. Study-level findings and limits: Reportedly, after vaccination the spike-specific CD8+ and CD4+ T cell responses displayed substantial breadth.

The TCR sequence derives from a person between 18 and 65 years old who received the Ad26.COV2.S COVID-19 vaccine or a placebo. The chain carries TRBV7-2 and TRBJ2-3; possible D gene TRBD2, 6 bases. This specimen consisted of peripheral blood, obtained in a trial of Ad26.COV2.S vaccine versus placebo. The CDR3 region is CASSLDLAGFADTQYF. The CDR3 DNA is TGTGCCAGCAGCTTAGATTTGGCGGGGTTCGCAGATACGCAGTATTTT.